The next 25 T cell receptor beta chains were all read from a single sample in a study of T cell changes during pregnancy in multiple sclerosis (dated by TCRdb to 2018 to 2020). The library was generated by the immunoSEQ multiplex PCR assay. TCRdb retrieved this table from immuneACCESS and kept in-frame rearrangements only. Not all clones are present; in checked studies, unresolved V genes account for under half, and no reason is known for the remainder. The sample table shows about 88,000 clones, and roughly 90% are seen once. The top ten clonotypes cover 1.5% of the sample. This material consisted of peripheral blood, taken in the first trimester of pregnancy. These receptors originate from a female donor with multiple sclerosis, enrolled in a pregnancy study.

This clone was recorded only once. The chain is built from TRBV19 and TRBJ2-5; the D gene is possibly TRBD2 (7 bases). This CDR3 contains 13 residues. Germline assignment: CDR1 LNHDA and CDR2 SQIVND (reference sequence). This CDR3 reads CATTGGSRETQYF. The CDR3 DNA follows: TGTGCAACAACGGGGGGCTCGAGGGAGACCCAGTACTTC.

The chain uses TRBV7-3 and TRBJ2-1; tentatively, D is TRBD2 (5 bases). CDR3 size: 16 residues. V lost 2 bases, J lost 0 bases, and 11 bases lay in between. Germline lookup yields CDR1 SGHTA and CDR2 FQGTGA. The chain's CDR3 is CASSLEGPSSYNEQFF. The CDR3 DNA is TGTGCCAGCAGCTTAGAGGGCCCCAGCTCCTACAATGAGCAGTTCTTC.

This chain uses TRBV9 with TRBJ2-7, with TRBD1 matching 10 bases. The length of the CDR3 is 15 residues. The V and J ends lost 6 bases and 2 bases, in that order; junction bases with no gene match: 8. Germline lookup yields CDR1 SGDLS and CDR2 YYNGEE. DNA of the CDR3: TGTGCCAGCAACCCGACCGGGACAGGGGCCTACGAGCAGTACTTC. This sequence encodes CASNPTGTGAYEQYF.

The V call is TRBV12-5, the J call TRBJ2-2; possible D gene TRBD1, 5 bases. V was pared by 2 bases and J by 6 bases, with 13 bases between. The CDR3 has 15 residues. Germline V gives CDR1 LGHNT, CDR2 FRNRAP. The CDR3 DNA reads TGTGCTAGTGGTTTGCCCCAGGGTACGTCCGGGGAGCTGTTTTTT. Translation: CASGLPQGTSGELFF.

The chain uses TRBV2 and TRBJ2-7; the match to TRBD2 covers 10 bases. Germline-derived CDR1 and CDR2 are SNHLY and FYNNEI. V shed 1 base and J 3 bases; nucleotides not matched to a gene: 3. CDR3 length equals 15 residues. CDR3 sequence: CASSEELAGFYEQYF. The CDR3 coding sequence is TGTGCCAGCAGTGAAGAACTAGCGGGGTTCTACGAGCAGTACTTC. The full variable domain, rest sourced from reference TRBV2 and TRBJ2-7, is EPEVTQTPSHQVTQMGQEVILRCVPISNHLYFYWYRQILGQKVEFLVSFYNNEISEKSEIFDDQFSVERPDGSNFTLKIRSTKLEDSAMYFCASSEELAGFYEQYFGPGTRLTVT.

This rearrangement joins TRBV5-1 to TRBJ1-3; no clear D gene. V shed 3 bases and J shed 0 bases, with 7 bases lying between them. The CDR3 is 14 amino acids. Germline lookup yields CDR1 SGHRS and CDR2 YFSETQ. The DNA for the CDR3 is TGCGCCAGCAGCTCAGGAAGCTCTGGAAACACCATATATTTT. It specifies CASSSGSSGNTIYF. Together with reference TRBV5-1 and TRBJ1-3, the CDR3 gives the full variable domain: KAGVTQTPRYLIKTRGQQVTLSCSPISGHRSVSWYQQTPGQGLQFLFEYFSETQRNKGNFPGRFSGRQFSNSRSEMNVSTLELGDSALYLCASSSGSSGNTIYFGEGSWLTVV.

The DNA for the CDR3 is TGTGCCAGCAGCCGAACGGACAGCCCTAATCAGCCCCAGCATTTT. Its translation is CASSRTDSPNQPQHF. V is TRBV28 and J is TRBJ1-5, with a weak D call TRBD1 (6 bases). From germline, CDR1 is MDHEN and CDR2 SYDVKM. Trimming took off 6 bases at V and 4 bases at J, with 16 bases between the two ends. The CDR3 has 15 amino acids.

The CDR3 here is CASSMTGGSTEAFF. CDR3 bases: TGCGCCAGCTCGATGACAGGGGGTAGCACTGAAGCTTTCTTT. The V and J genes are TRBV5-1 and TRBJ1-1, with 9 bases matching TRBD1. There are 14 residues in the CDR3. The germline V gene has CDR1 SGHRS and CDR2 YFSETQ. V lost 7 bases and J lost 4; bases outside the gene matches: 8.

The V call is TRBV7-9, the J call TRBJ1-2; D is possibly TRBD1 (5 bases). The CDR3 is made up of 14 amino acids. Germline lookup yields CDR1 SEHNR and CDR2 FQNEAQ (reference sequence). V lost 5 bases to trimming and J lost 4 bases, with 14 bases between them. The CDR3 sequence: CASSPSEGLYGYTF. The CDR3 DNA reads TGTGCCAGCAGCCCCTCTGAGGGACTCTATGGCTACACCTTC.

V usage is TRBV5-3 and J usage is TRBJ2-5, with D tentatively TRBD1 (6 bases). TRBV5-3 is noted as an ORF with a role that remains uncertain. The germline V and J ends were trimmed by 7 bases and 5 bases, with 12 bases remaining between them. This CDR3 has 12 residues. The CDR3 bases are TGTGCCAGACAGGGGTCTTGGGAGACCCAGTACTTC. Translated, it gives CARQGSWETQYF.

The rearrangement joins TRBV6-5 to TRBJ2-3; tentative D call: TRBD1 (6 bases). Per the germline V gene, CDR1 is MNHEY and CDR2 is SVGAGI. V was cut by 5 bases and J by 2 bases, with 14 bases left in between. This CDR3 contains 15 residues. CDR3 sequence reads: CASSKGWGLTDTQYF. CDR3 nucleotides: TGTGCCAGCAGTAAGGGGTGGGGGCTCACAGATACGCAGTATTTT.

This clone has just one count. This chain uses TRBV5-4 with TRBJ1-2; 7 nucleotides agree with TRBD1. The V gene end was trimmed by 4 bases and the J gene end by 8 bases; junction bases not matched to a gene: 8. The germline gives CDR1 SGHNT, CDR2 YYREEE (reference sequence). The CDR3 consists of 13 residues. The CDR3 loop is CASSPVRGLGYTF. CDR3 bases: TGTGCCAGCAGCCCTGTAAGGGGGCTAGGCTACACCTTC. The variable domain in full, with the rest retrieved from reference TRBV5-4 and TRBJ1-2, is ETGVTQSPTHLIKTRGQQVTLRCSSQSGHNTVSWYQQALGQGPQFIFQYYREEENGRGNFPPRFSGLQFPNYSSELNVNALELDDSALYLCASSPVRGLGYTFGSGTRLTVV.

CDR3 in DNA: TGTGCCAGCAGCTCAGGGGGCTGGGGGACTGAAGCTTTCTTT. This translates into CASSSGGWGTEAFF. The chain recombines TRBV7-9 with TRBJ1-1; TRBD1 aligns across 8 bases. Germline V lookup: CDR1 SEHNR, CDR2 FQNEAQ (reference sequence). This CDR3 has 14 amino acids. After removal of 4 bases from V and 5 bases from J, the junction contained 6 bases not matched to a gene.

The V call is TRBV5-1, the J call TRBJ2-7; 10 nucleotides line up with TRBD2. CDR3 size: 15 residues. CDR1 and CDR2 from the germline V gene are SGHRS and YFSETQ. V lost 5 bases, J lost 1 base, and 6 bases stayed unmatched. The CDR3 reads CASRPGTSDSYEQYF. The DNA of the CDR3 is TGCGCCAGCAGGCCCGGGACTAGCGATTCCTACGAGCAGTACTTC.

The V call is TRBV19, the J call TRBJ1-1; TRBD1 matches 10 bases. The germline gives CDR1 LNHDA, CDR2 SQIVND (reference sequence). The CDR3 consists of 14 residues. The trim removed 3 bases at V and 8 bases at J, leaving 6 bases unmatched. CDR3 DNA: TGTGCCAGTAGTATTGGACAGGGGGGGGCGGAAGCTTTCTTT. Amino acid sequence: CASSIGQGGAEAFF.

This chain joins TRBV7-3 and TRBJ2-5; a weak D match, TRBD2 (5 bases). CDR1 SGHTA and CDR2 FQGTGA come from the germline V gene. CDR3 length equals 13 residues. Trimming took 5 bases from V and 1 from J, leaving 8 bases between them. The CDR3 nucleotides read TGTGCCAGCAGCCAAGGGAGCCAAGAGACCCAGTACTTC. It specifies CASSQGSQETQYF. The full variable domain, completed using reference TRBV7-3 and TRBJ2-5, is GAGVSQTPSNKVTEKGKYVELRCDPISGHTALYWYRQSLGQGPEFLIYFQGTGAADDSGLPNDRFFAVRPEGSVSTLKIQRTERGDSAVYLCASSQGSQETQYFGPGTRLLVL.

The rearrangement uses TRBV5-1 and TRBJ2-1; TRBD2 aligns across 13 bases. The CDR3 has 20 amino acids. Germline lookup yields CDR1 SGHRS and CDR2 YFSETQ. V lost 0 bases and J lost 0; bases outside the gene matches: 9. The CDR3 nucleotides read TGCGCCAGCAGCTTGGTCCCCCCGGGACTAGCGGGATCCTCCTACAATGAGCAGTTCTTC. Protein product: CASSLVPPGLAGSSYNEQFF. The whole variable domain, filled in from reference TRBV5-1 and TRBJ2-1, reads KAGVTQTPRYLIKTRGQQVTLSCSPISGHRSVSWYQQTPGQGLQFLFEYFSETQRNKGNFPGRFSGRQFSNSRSEMNVSTLELGDSALYLCASSLVPPGLAGSSYNEQFFGPGTRLTVL.

The rearrangement joins TRBV28 to TRBJ2-7; D is possibly TRBD1 (6 bases). The germline CDR1 and CDR2 sequences are MDHEN and SYDVKM. The CDR3 spans 14 residues. V was cut by 1 base and J by 5 bases, with 12 bases left in between. The CDR3 protein is CASSLFTGYDEQYF. In DNA, the CDR3 is TGTGCCAGCAGTTTATTCACAGGGTATGACGAGCAGTACTTC.

The chain couples TRBV27 to TRBJ1-4, with D tentatively TRBD1 (5 bases). Germline CDR1 is MNHEY and CDR2 is SMNVEV (reference sequence). V was shortened by 0 bases and J by 11 bases, with 16 bases between the two germline ends. The CDR3 runs 15 residues. Written as DNA, the CDR3 is TGTGCCAGCAGTTTATCTTTATCGACAGCGACGAAACTGTTTTTT. It specifies CASSLSLSTATKLFF.

The chain employs TRBV2 and TRBJ2-5; TRBD1 agrees at 7 bases. This CDR3 has 13 residues. The trim removed 6 bases at V and 4 bases at J, leaving 5 bases unmatched. Germline loops: CDR1 SNHLY, CDR2 FYNNEI. CDR3 residues: CASRRQGSETQYF. For the CDR3, the DNA is TGTGCCAGCAGGAGACAGGGCTCAGAGACCCAGTACTTC.

The J gene is TRBJ1-1, the V gene TRBV4-1; weak D call: TRBD1 (6 bases). Germline-derived CDR1 and CDR2 are MGHRA and YSYEKL. Trimming left V 1 base short and J 6 bases short, with 15 bases between. The CDR3 length is 15 residues. CDR3 nucleotide sequence: TGCGCCAGCAGCCAAGTCGGCGGGGGCAAGGCTGAAGCTTTCTTT. It translates to CASSQVGGGKAEAFF.

The V call is TRBV6-4, the J call TRBJ2-1; D gene uncertain. The CDR3 runs to 12 residues. Trimming removed 10 bases at V and 4 bases at J, with 11 bases between. Germline lookup yields CDR1 MRHNA and CDR2 SNTAGT. The CDR3 sequence is CATLSPYNEQFF. The CDR3 nucleotides read TGTGCCACCCTATCCCCATACAATGAGCAGTTCTTC.

A single count supports this clone. The chain is built from TRBV14 and TRBJ2-5; no firm D call. Trimming pared 5 bases from V and 5 bases from J, leaving 18 bases between. The germline V gene encodes CDR1 SGHDN and CDR2 FVKESK. The CDR3 totals 15 residues. The CDR3 here is CASSTRRLNSETQYF. CDR3 nucleotides: TGTGCCAGCAGCACTCGACGGCTTAATAGCGAGACCCAGTACTTC.

The V and J genes are TRBV7-8 and TRBJ1-1, with D possibly matching TRBD1 (6 bases). Germline V gene data show CDR1 as SGHVS and CDR2 as FQNEAQ. V dropped 5 bases and J dropped 5 bases, with 18 bases sitting between them. This CDR3 has 15 residues. This CDR3 reads CASSAFTPGQTEAFF. The CDR3 DNA reads TGTGCCAGCAGCGCATTTACTCCGGGACAAACTGAAGCTTTCTTT. Full variable domain (rest looked up from reference TRBV7-8 and TRBJ1-1): GAGVSQSPRYKVAKRGQDVALRCDPISGHVSLFWYQQALGQGPEFLTYFQNEAQLDKSGLPSDRFFAERPEGSVSTLKIQRTQQEDSAVYLCASSAFTPGQTEAFFGQGTRLTVV.

This sequence joins TRBV19 and TRBJ1-1; tentatively, D is TRBD1 (6 bases). Deletions cut 6 bases from V and 1 base from J, with 12 bases between. This CDR3 is 14 amino acids long. Per the germline V gene, CDR1 is LNHDA and CDR2 is SQIVND (reference sequence). CDR3 region: CASSPTGQNTEAFF. CDR3 nucleotides: TGTGCCAGTAGCCCCACGGGACAGAACACTGAAGCTTTCTTT.